This T cell receptor (beta chain) was sequenced for a study of CD8 T cells in Susac syndrome. Overall study: When blood was drawn, patients with Susac syndrome were on intravenous immunoglobulin alone, on corticosteroids, or therapy-naive.

The diagnostic criteria were recently defined, and patients with Susac syndrome met them for definite or probable disease. RNA amounts of about 0.5 to 1 ug underwent reverse transcription with random hexamers. The TCR beta CDR3 was amplified by immunoSEQ multiplex PCR across 54 Vbeta, 13 Jbeta. TCRdb ran MiXCR on the immunoSEQ multiplex PCR reads and lists one entry per CDR3 protein. This sample has 130,000 to 150,000 distinct CDR3 sequences, with approximately 94% found just once. The sequencing sample was made of CD4+ T cells from PBMCs. The receptor was derived from a human donor with Susac syndrome.

The CDR3 region is CASFLGGWKPQHF. The CDR3 coding sequence is TGTGCCAGCTTCCTCGGGGGATGGAAACCCCAGCATTTT. The chain carries TRBV18 and TRBJ1-5; the D gene is possibly TRBD1 (5 bases). Trimming removed 7 bases from V and 10 bases from J, with 17 bases in between. This CDR3 comprises 13 residues. The V gene's germline CDR1 is KGHSH and CDR2 LQKENI.